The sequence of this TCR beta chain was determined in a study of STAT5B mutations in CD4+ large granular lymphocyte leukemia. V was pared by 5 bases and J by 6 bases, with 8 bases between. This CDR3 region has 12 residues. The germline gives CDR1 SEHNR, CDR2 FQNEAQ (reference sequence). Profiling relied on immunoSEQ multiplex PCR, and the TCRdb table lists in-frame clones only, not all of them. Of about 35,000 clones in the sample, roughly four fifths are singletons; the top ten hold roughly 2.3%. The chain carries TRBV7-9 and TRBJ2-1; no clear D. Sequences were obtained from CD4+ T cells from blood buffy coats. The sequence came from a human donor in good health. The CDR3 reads CASSPAGNEQFF. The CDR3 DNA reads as TGTGCCAGCAGCCCGGCCGGCAATGAGCAGTTCTTC.